The 5 T cell receptor beta chains below were found in one sample sequenced in a study of CD8 T cells in ankylosing spondylitis. Study-wide results and caveats: There was a TCR beta motif, made of several highly homologous variants, that appeared characteristic of ankylosing spondylitis blood.

These TCRs are of unknown antigen specificity. A single record per CDR3 protein comes from TCRdb applying MiXCR to the 5' RACE reads. Among under 550,000 distinct CDR3 sequences, about 24% were seen once, and the ten largest hold roughly 1%. Sequenced input: blood, either unsorted or a sorted T cell fraction (not recorded which). Receptors were obtained from a male donor with ankylosing spondylitis.

This clonotype was counted between two and nine times. This chain connects TRBV3-1 to TRBJ2-1; 11 bases align to TRBD2. The CDR3 contains 16 residues. Unmatched junction bases numbered 11, after V lost 3 bases and J lost 10 bases. Germline V gene lookup returns CDR1 LGHDT and CDR2 YNNKEL (reference sequence). Here the CDR3 reads CASSHSGTSGHEEQFF. CDR3 nucleotides: TGTGCCAGCAGCCACTCCGGGACTAGCGGTCATGAGGAGCAGTTCTTC.

The chain carries TRBV6-6 and TRBJ2-5; no firm D call. Germline CDR1 reads MNHNY; CDR2 reads SVGAGI (reference sequence). The V end was cut by 6 bases, the J end by 5 bases, with 13 bases between. The CDR3 runs 13 residues. The CDR3 reads CASSTNLGETQYF. The CDR3 DNA sequence: TGTGCCAGCAGCACAAACCTCGGGGAGACCCAGTACTTC.

V usage is TRBV5-1 and J usage is TRBJ2-3; D possibly corresponds to TRBD1 (6 bases). The V and J ends lost 4 bases and 3 bases respectively, with 18 bases between them. This CDR3 is 16 amino acids long. The germline gives CDR1 SGHRS, CDR2 YFSETQ. The CDR3 region has the DNA TGCGCCAGCAGCGCAAAGGGACACCTTAGGACAGATACGCAGTATTTT. This gives the protein CASSAKGHLRTDTQYF.

This clonotype has at least ten counts. The chain uses TRBV15 and TRBJ1-1, with D perhaps TRBD1 (5 bases). CDR3 length: 10 amino acids. V lost 8 bases to trimming and J lost 9 bases, with 10 bases between them. The germline V gene has CDR1 LNHNV and CDR2 YYDKDF (reference sequence). The CDR3 is CATEAGKAFF. The CDR3 DNA reads as TGTGCCACCGAGGCAGGGAAAGCTTTCTTT. Using reference TRBV15 and TRBJ1-1 for the parts outside the CDR3, the full variable domain is DAMVIQNPRYQVTQFGKPVTLSCSQTLNHNVMYWYQQKSSQAPKLLFHYYDKDFNNEADTPDNFQSRRPNTSFCFLDIRSPGLGDTAMYLCATEAGKAFFGQGTRLTVV.

The chain is built from TRBV5-1 and TRBJ2-5; perhaps D is TRBD1 or TRBD2 (6 bases each). This CDR3 region has 14 residues. The V gene's germline CDR1 is SGHRS and CDR2 YFSETQ. Trimming removed 4 bases from V and 2 bases from J, with 12 bases in between. The CDR3 sequence is CASSPGGNQETQYF. The CDR3 DNA sequence: TGCGCCAGCAGCCCCGGGGGCAATCAAGAGACCCAGTACTTC.